Each of the 13 T cell receptor beta chains below was sequenced from the same sample in a study of T cell repertoires in cytomegalovirus infection. In TCRdb, the reads were re-called with MiXCR into one record per CDR3 protein. The sample holds about 130,000 distinct CDR3 sequences; roughly a quarter are singletons and the top ten take 34%. These receptors lack a known antigen. Source material: PBMCs, sequenced either directly or after in vitro stimulation (not recorded which). These receptors came from a human donor in good health (CMV status not recorded). Some clones in this sample may be carry-over from other donors' samples.

This clonotype was found many times. J is TRBJ2-1 and V is TRBV7-2, with D possibly TRBD2 on 6 matching bases. The CDR3 consists of 13 residues. Trimming stripped 5 bases from V and 9 bases from J, with 14 bases between. The germline gives CDR1 SGHTA, CDR2 FQGNSA. CDR3 nucleotides: TGTGCCAGCAGCCCTACTAGCACTAGTGAGCAGTTCTTC. It encodes CASSPTSTSEQFF.

The chain carries TRBV28 and TRBJ2-5, with 9 bases fitting TRBD2. Germline CDR1 reads MDHEN; CDR2 reads SYDVKM. The CDR3 has 14 amino acids. The junction had 10 bases not matched to a gene; V was cut back by 10 bases and J by 4 bases. CDR3 protein: CATLTRREGETQYF. In DNA form, the CDR3 reads TGTGCCACCCTGACTAGGCGGGAGGGAGAGACCCAGTACTTC.

This chain links TRBV10-3 with TRBJ2-7; tentative D call: TRBD2 (6 bases). Germline CDR1 is ENHRY and CDR2 is SYGVKD. V lost 0 bases and J lost 6, with 12 bases in between. CDR3 length: 14 residues. CDR3 sequence: CAISESGGGREQYV. The CDR3 DNA follows: TGTGCCATCAGTGAGTCTGGGGGAGGCCGCGAGCAGTACGTC.

This clonotype was recorded at least ten times. The CDR3 DNA is TGTGCCAGCAGTCGGACCGAGGGGCGAGGGAATTCACCCCTCCACTTT. This gives the protein CASSRTEGRGNSPLHF. This chain joins TRBV27 and TRBJ1-6, with D perhaps TRBD1 (5 bases). Trimming stripped 5 bases from V and 7 bases from J, with 18 bases between. CDR3 length: 16 amino acids. CDR1 is MNHEY, CDR2 SMNVEV, per germline (reference sequence).

Concerning this clonotype itself: A much larger clone differs from this one at a single base, so this may be a read error. This chain joins TRBV7-9 and TRBJ1-6; D unclear. The germline V and J ends were trimmed by 4 bases and 9 bases, with 25 bases remaining between them. The germline V gene encodes CDR1 SEHNR and CDR2 FQNEAQ (reference sequence). This CDR3 is 18 amino acids long. CDR3 nucleotide sequence: TGTGCCAGCAGCTCCTCGGCCCCGGGAACAGTGGGCCTTTCACCCCTCCACTTT. Its translation: CASSSSAPGTVGLSPLHF.

This clonotype was seen more than once but under ten times. The chain is built from TRBV6-8 and TRBJ2-6; no clear D. CDR3 length: 14 amino acids. Germline V gene sequence: CDR1 MNHGY, CDR2 SAAAGT. Between the trimmed V and J ends, which lost 6 bases and 0 bases, there was a span of 6 bases. This chain's CDR3 is CASRIGSGANVLTF. The CDR3 DNA reads TGTGCCAGCAGGATCGGCTCTGGGGCCAACGTCCTGACTTTC.

The rearrangement joins TRBV4-3 to TRBJ2-3; possibly TRBD1 for D (6 bases). The CDR3 contains 13 residues. The germline V and J ends were trimmed by 4 bases and 1 base, with 6 bases remaining between them. Germline V CDR1 and CDR2: LGHNA, YSLEER. CDR3 sequence: CASSRQGTDTQYF. In DNA form, the CDR3 reads TGCGCCAGCAGCCGACAGGGCACAGATACGCAGTATTTT.

This clonotype was picked up a small number of times. The CDR3 loop reads CAWSSTGRTYNEQFF. The CDR3 nucleotides are TGTGCCTGGAGTTCAACGGGAAGGACCTACAATGAGCAGTTCTTC. V usage is TRBV30 and J usage is TRBJ2-1; D is perhaps TRBD2 (5 bases). This CDR3 has 15 amino acids. Germline V gene data show CDR1 as GTSNPN and CDR2 as SVGIG (reference sequence). The ends were cut back, 2 bases at V and 2 bases at J, with 13 bases in the middle.

This clonotype was observed many times. The J gene is TRBJ2-7, the V gene TRBV4-1; D gene ambiguous. The germline CDR1 and CDR2 sequences are MGHRA and YSYEKL. There are 14 residues in the CDR3. The V end lost 1 base, the J end lost 4 bases, and 11 bases lay between the germline ends. The CDR3 loop reads CASSQALNDYEQYF. The CDR3 coding sequence is TGCGCCAGCAGCCAAGCTCTGAATGATTACGAGCAGTACTTC.

This rearrangement joins TRBV5-1 to TRBJ2-1; TRBD2 agrees at 10 bases. CDR1 is SGHRS, CDR2 YFSETQ, per germline. V was clipped by 5 bases and J by 9 bases; unmatched bases: 14. The CDR3 runs to 16 residues. The CDR3 protein is CASSTSPSGSSAEQFF. In DNA, the CDR3 is TGCGCCAGCAGTACGAGTCCTAGCGGGAGTTCAGCTGAGCAGTTCTTC.

Only a few counts were recorded for this clonotype. This chain connects TRBV20-1 to TRBJ2-1, with TRBD2 identical over 8 bases. The junction had 2 bases not matched to a gene; V was cut back by 1 base and J by 3 bases. Per germline, CDR1 DFQATT and CDR2 SNEGSKA (reference sequence). CDR3 length: 14 amino acids. The CDR3 DNA sequence: TGCAGTGCTAGAGGCCGGGAGGGCTACAATGAGCAGTTCTTC. It translates to CSARGREGYNEQFF.

This clonotype was seen ten or more times. CDR3 nucleotides: TGTGCCAGCAGCTTAAAGAGAGATAATTCACCCCTCCACTTT. This sequence encodes CASSLKRDNSPLHF. The J gene is TRBJ1-6, the V gene TRBV7-2, with D unresolved. Trimming removed 2 bases from V and 5 bases from J, with 7 bases in between. CDR1 SGHTA and CDR2 FQGNSA come from the germline V gene. The CDR3 covers 14 residues.

This clonotype was observed a handful of times. The chain couples TRBV4-3 to TRBJ2-7, with a weak D call TRBD1 (7 bases). CDR1 and CDR2 from the germline V gene are LGHNA and YSLEER. Between the trimmed V and J ends, which lost 0 bases and 1 base, there was a span of 10 bases. The CDR3 runs 15 residues. The CDR3 DNA sequence: TGCGCCAGCAGCCAAGACAGGGGGACTTCCTACGAGCAGTACTTC. Residues: CASSQDRGTSYEQYF.